This TCR beta chain was documented in a study of T cell changes during pregnancy in multiple sclerosis. This clone was seen a handful of times. The table came from immunoSEQ multiplex PCR; TCRdb's copy has only in-frame clones and leaves some out. The table lists over 40,000 clones, about 88% of them singletons, with 1.2% in the top ten. This CDR3 contains 14 residues. The germline CDR1 and CDR2 sequences are SQVTM and ANQGSEA. V gave up 6 bases and J gave up 3 bases, with 14 bases separating them. The sequencing here drew on CD4+ T cells from peripheral blood mononuclear cells, taken in the second trimester of pregnancy. V usage is TRBV29-1 and J usage is TRBJ2-2, with unresolved D. This TCR was recovered from a female donor with multiple sclerosis, enrolled in a pregnancy study. The CDR3 loop reads CSVRRQADTGELFF. In DNA form, the CDR3 reads TGCAGCGTCCGTCGGCAGGCCGACACCGGGGAGCTGTTTTTT.